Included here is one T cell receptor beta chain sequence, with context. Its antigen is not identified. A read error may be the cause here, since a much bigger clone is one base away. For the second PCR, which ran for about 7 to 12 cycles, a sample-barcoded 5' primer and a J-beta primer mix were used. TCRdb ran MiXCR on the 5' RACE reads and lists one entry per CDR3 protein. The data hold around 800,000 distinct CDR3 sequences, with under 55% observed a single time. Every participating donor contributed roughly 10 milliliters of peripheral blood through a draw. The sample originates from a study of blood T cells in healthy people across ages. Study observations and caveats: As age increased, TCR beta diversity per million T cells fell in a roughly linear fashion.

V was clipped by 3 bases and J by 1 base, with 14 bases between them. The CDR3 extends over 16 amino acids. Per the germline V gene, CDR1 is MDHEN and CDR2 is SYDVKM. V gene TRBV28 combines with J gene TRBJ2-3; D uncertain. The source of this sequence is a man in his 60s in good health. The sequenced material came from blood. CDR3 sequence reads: CASSFSWWAGTDTQYF. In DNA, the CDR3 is TGTGCCAGCAGTTTTTCGTGGTGGGCTGGCACAGATACGCAGTATTTT.